This T cell receptor beta chain was observed in a study of blood T cell repertoires in COVID-19. The overall study: Acute-phase and convalescent COVID-19 samples originated in the United States, Italy and Spain. The analysed material was cDNA or gDNA that came from T cells, B-cell-depleted T cells, or PBMCs.

In the source study's methods: Estimated nucleated cell counts came from reference gene primer amplification. The assay was immunoSEQ multiplex PCR, and TCRdb's table has in-frame clones only and misses some. V, J and clone size are those of that table, while D and trimming were read from the DNA. The data hold 65,000 or so clones, with approximately 82% observed a single time. Trimming left V 6 bases short and J 4 bases short, with 13 bases between. The CDR3 is made up of 14 amino acids. The germline V gene encodes CDR1 ENHRY and CDR2 SYGVKD. The sequence derives from a man in his 60s with acute or convalescent COVID-19. The V call is TRBV10-3, the J call TRBJ2-1, with D maybe TRBD2 (5 bases). Sequenced sample: peripheral blood. The CDR3 nucleotides read TGTGCCATCAGCTATAGCGAAGTATACAATGAGCAGTTCTTC. Translating it yields CAISYSEVYNEQFF.